The 8 T cell receptor beta chains below were found in one sample sequenced in a study of T cells expressing NK-cell markers. TCRdb re-analyzed the 5' RACE reads; it lists each CDR3 protein once, without DNA. This listing includes approximately 440,000 distinct CDR3 sequences. Sequencing was done on a sample of blood T cells: a sorted CD56 or NKG2C T cell subset, CD4+ or CD8+ T cells, or bulk PBMC T cells (not recorded which). The origin of the receptors is a woman aged 45-59 years in good health.

The chain is built from TRBV29-1 and TRBJ2-2; TCRdb calls TRBD1, which cannot be checked without DNA. The germline CDR1 and CDR2 sequences are SQVTM and ANQGSEA. The CDR3 covers 14 residues. The CDR3 spells CSTSTGVYTGELFF.

The rearrangement links TRBV5-1 to TRBJ2-1. Germline CDR1 is SGHRS and CDR2 is YFSETQ. The CDR3 is 14 residues long. Here the CDR3 reads CASSLVETHNEQFF.

The CDR3 reads CASRSGTGPLVAFF. This chain uses TRBV6-6 with TRBJ1-1; TCRdb designates TRBD1, a call that cannot be tested without DNA. The germline CDR1 and CDR2 sequences are MNHNY and SVGAGI (reference sequence). The CDR3 runs 14 residues.

The chain recombines TRBV6-6 with TRBJ2-1; TCRdb reports TRBD1, a call that lacks DNA to check it against. The CDR3 is 12 residues long. Germline V gene lookup returns CDR1 MNHNY and CDR2 SVGAGI (reference sequence). Here the CDR3 reads CASRGGRPEQFF.

The gene calls are TRBV12-3 or TRBV12-4 and TRBJ2-7; the D call of TRBD1 rests on TCRdb alone, since no DNA is present to check it. This CDR3 contains 15 residues. The CDR3 spells CASSPLTGISYEQYF.

The chain is built from TRBV12-3 or TRBV12-4 and TRBJ1-5; TCRdb selects TRBD1, and the lack of DNA leaves this call unchecked. The CDR3 is 16 residues long. The CDR3 here is CASSRRGQGGNQPQHF.

The chain is built from TRBV6-2 or TRBV6-3 and TRBJ2-1; TCRdb picks TRBD1, but there is no DNA to check that call. CDR3 length: 15 amino acids. Germline values: CDR1 MNHEY, CDR2 SVGEGT. CDR3 protein: CASTMSRDRGDEQFF.

The chain is built from TRBV11-2 and TRBJ2-2; TCRdb gives TRBD2 as the D gene, but with no DNA this cannot be confirmed. Germline lookup yields CDR1 SGHAT and CDR2 FQNNGV. The CDR3 totals 19 residues. The CDR3 region is CASSLAFRSRDYPTGELFF. Combining the CDR3 with reference TRBV11-2 and TRBJ2-2 gives the whole variable domain EAGVAQSPRYKIIEKRQSVAFWCNPISGHATLYWYQQILGQGPKLLIQFQNNGVVDDSQLPKDRFSAERLKGVDSTLKIQPAKLEDSAVYLCASSLAFRSRDYPTGELFFGEGSRLTVL.